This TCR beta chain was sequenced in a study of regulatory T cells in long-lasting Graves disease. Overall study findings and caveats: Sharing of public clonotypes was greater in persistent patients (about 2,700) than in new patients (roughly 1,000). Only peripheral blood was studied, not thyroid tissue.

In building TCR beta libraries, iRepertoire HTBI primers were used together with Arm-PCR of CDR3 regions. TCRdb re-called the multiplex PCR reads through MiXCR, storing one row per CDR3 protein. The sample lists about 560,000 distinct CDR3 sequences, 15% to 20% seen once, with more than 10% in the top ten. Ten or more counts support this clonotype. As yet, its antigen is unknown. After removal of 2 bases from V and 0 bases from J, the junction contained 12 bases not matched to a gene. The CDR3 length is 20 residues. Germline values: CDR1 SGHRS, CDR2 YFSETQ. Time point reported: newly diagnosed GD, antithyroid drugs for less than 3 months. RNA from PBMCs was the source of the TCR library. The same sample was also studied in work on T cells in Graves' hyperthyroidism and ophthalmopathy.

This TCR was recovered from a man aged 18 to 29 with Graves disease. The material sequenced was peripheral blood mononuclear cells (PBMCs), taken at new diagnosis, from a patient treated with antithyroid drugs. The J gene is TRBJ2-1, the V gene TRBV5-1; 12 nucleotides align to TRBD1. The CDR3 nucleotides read TGCGCCAGCAGCTTACCGGGACAGGGGGCTGGTGTTAGCTCCTACAATGAGCAGTTCTTC. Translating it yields CASSLPGQGAGVSSYNEQFF.